A selection of T cell receptor beta chains follows, all from one sample in a study of T cell changes during pregnancy in multiple sclerosis. Using immunoSEQ multiplex PCR, the repertoire was profiled, and TCRdb retains in-frame clones only, with some absent. The repertoire includes around 70,000 clones, around 94% of them detected once, and less than 2.5% sits in the top ten. Source: peripheral blood, taken in the second trimester of pregnancy. The receptors stem from a female donor in good health, enrolled as a control in a pregnancy study. CDR3s include the opening cysteine and the closing phenylalanine or tryptophan. D genes are given only for firm matches. Part of the rows lack a size; the others show once, few, many or a class for expanded clones.

clone_size,j_call,v_call,d_call,cdr3_aa,cdr3_nt
.,TRBJ1-3,TRBV28,.,CASSSPTDRFSGNTIYF,TGTGCCAGCAGTTCCCCCACCGACAGGTTCTCTGGAAACACCATATATTTT
.,TRBJ2-7,TRBV7-3,TRBD1,CASSPTGTGEQYF,TGTGCCAGCAGCCCTACAGGGACAGGCGAGCAGTACTTC
few,TRBJ1-5,TRBV29-1,.,CSVVGREGNQPQHF,TGCAGCGTTGTCGGCAGGGAGGGCAATCAGCCCCAGCATTTT
.,TRBJ1-1,TRBV2,TRBD1,CASSTGAWDEAFF,TGTGCCAGCAGTACAGGGGCTTGGGATGAAGCTTTCTTT
.,TRBJ1-1,TRBV5-1,TRBD1,CASSPRTGGTEAFF,TGCGCCAGCAGTCCCCGGACAGGGGGCACTGAAGCTTTCTTT
.,TRBJ2-2,TRBV5-1,TRBD2,CASSGLAGDTGELFF,TGCGCCAGCAGCGGCCTAGCGGGGGACACCGGGGAGCTGTTTTTT
.,TRBJ2-2,TRBV18,TRBD2,CASSPVIAGGQISNTGELFF,TGTGCCAGCTCACCAGTAATAGCGGGGGGACAAATCTCGAACACCGGGGAGCTGTTTTTT
.,TRBJ1-4,TRBV11-2,.,CASSPPGVGNEKLFF,TGTGCCAGCAGCCCACCGGGGGTGGGGAATGAAAAACTGTTTTTT
.,TRBJ2-5,TRBV13,TRBD1,CASSRGQSETQYF,TGTGCCAGCAGCAGGGGACAGAGTGAGACCCAGTACTTC
.,TRBJ2-6,TRBV6-5,.,CASSMSGSGANVLTF,TGTGCCAGCAGCATGAGCGGGTCTGGGGCCAACGTCCTGACTTTC
.,TRBJ1-2,TRBV9,TRBD1,CASSLGTGGGSYGYTF,TGTGCCAGCAGCCTGGGGACAGGGGGCGGCAGCTATGGCTACACCTTC
.,TRBJ1-2,TRBV19,.,CASSKLTPPRGYTF,TGTGCCAGTAGTAAGTTGACACCACCAAGGGGCTACACCTTC
.,TRBJ2-1,TRBV6-6,.,CASSYGQGTYNEQFF,TGTGCCAGCAGTTACGGGCAGGGGACCTACAATGAGCAGTTCTTC
.,TRBJ2-7,TRBV28,TRBD1,CASSPLRGLSYEQYF,TGTGCCAGCAGTCCACTAAGGGGGCTCTCCTACGAGCAGTACTTC
.,TRBJ2-3,TRBV2,.,CASSRQANTDTQYF,TGTGCCAGCTCACGGCAGGCCAACACAGATACGCAGTATTTT
.,TRBJ1-1,TRBV9,.,CASSAQTSNTEAFF,TGTGCCAGCAGCGCCCAGACTTCGAACACTGAAGCTTTCTTT
.,TRBJ1-1,TRBV6-4,TRBD1,CASSDRQGEAFF,TGTGCCAGCAGTGACCGACAGGGCGAAGCTTTCTTT
.,TRBJ1-4,TRBV7-9,.,CASSLAPSGPANEKLFF,TGTGCCAGCAGCTTAGCGCCATCAGGGCCCGCTAATGAAAAACTGTTTTTT
.,TRBJ1-2,TRBV6-1,TRBD1,CASSTPGQGIAGYTF,TGTGCCAGCAGTACACCGGGACAGGGCATCGCTGGCTACACCTTC
.,TRBJ1-2,TRBV5-1,.,CASSFGQVGDYGYTF,TGCGCCAGCAGCTTCGGGCAGGTCGGGGACTATGGCTACACCTTC
.,TRBJ1-1,TRBV7-8,.,CASSLEGGNTEAFF,TGTGCCAGCAGCTTAGAAGGGGGGAACACTGAAGCTTTCTTT
.,TRBJ2-5,TRBV7-9,TRBD2,CASSLSGGQETQYF,TGTGCCAGCAGCTTATCCGGGGGGCAAGAGACCCAGTACTTC
.,TRBJ2-3,TRBV4-1,TRBD2,CASSQVLGLTTDTQYF,TGCGCCAGCAGCCAAGTCCTGGGACTAACCACAGATACGCAGTATTTT
.,TRBJ1-1,TRBV19,.,CASSRQENTEAFF,TGTGCCAGTAGTAGGCAAGAGAACACTGAAGCTTTCTTT
.,TRBJ2-3,TRBV18,TRBD1,CASSPGQGTDTQYF,TGTGCCAGCTCACCGGGACAGGGCACAGATACGCAGTATTTT
.,TRBJ2-7,TRBV9,TRBD1,CASSARAQGARDYEQYF,TGTGCCAGCAGCGCCCGGGCGCAGGGGGCGCGAGATTACGAGCAGTACTTC
.,TRBJ1-5,TRBV6-6,TRBD1,CASRPPQGGHQPQHF,TGTGCCAGCAGACCACCACAGGGGGGCCATCAGCCCCAGCATTTT
.,TRBJ2-2,TRBV29-1,TRBD2,CSATAGDAGELFF,TGCAGCGCCACCGCGGGGGACGCCGGGGAGCTGTTTTTT
.,TRBJ2-7,TRBV11-2,.,CASSFLQNYEQYF,TGTGCCAGCAGCTTCCTACAGAACTACGAGCAGTACTTC
.,TRBJ1-3,TRBV18,TRBD1,CASIQGDTIYF,TGTGCCAGCATACAGGGGGACACCATATATTTT
.,TRBJ1-1,TRBV9,.,CASSVVGQREAFF,TGTGCCAGCAGCGTAGTGGGCCAAAGGGAAGCTTTCTTT
.,TRBJ2-7,TRBV28,TRBD1,CASSSRGLYEQYF,TGTGCCAGCAGTTCCAGGGGGCTATACGAGCAGTACTTC
.,TRBJ1-2,TRBV28,TRBD1,CASSLTGGGYGYTF,TGTGCCAGCAGTTTGACAGGGGGCGGCTATGGCTACACCTTC
once,TRBJ1-2,TRBV7-2,.,CASSLPGLGYTF,TGTGCCAGCAGCTTACCGGGACTAGGCTACACCTTC
.,TRBJ2-1,TRBV5-4,.,CASSGGHEQFF,TGTGCCAGCAGCGGGGGCCATGAGCAGTTCTTC
.,TRBJ1-6,TRBV27,TRBD1,CASSFRGHNSPLHF,TGTGCCAGCAGTTTCAGGGGGCATAATTCACCCCTCCACTTT
.,TRBJ1-1,TRBV5-6,TRBD1,CASSHGQGDTEAFF,TGTGCCAGCAGCCACGGACAGGGCGACACTGAAGCTTTCTTT
.,TRBJ2-3,TRBV5-5,TRBD2,CASSFGLAGAIRGTDTQYF,TGTGCCAGCAGCTTCGGACTAGCGGGGGCCATCCGGGGCACAGATACGCAGTATTTT
.,TRBJ1-3,TRBV4-3,TRBD1,CASSQVTGAGNTIYF,TGCGCCAGCAGCCAGGTGACAGGGGCTGGAAACACCATATATTTT
.,TRBJ1-6,TRBV6-5,TRBD1,CASSYSGTGSSPLHF,TGTGCCAGCAGTTACTCCGGGACAGGGTCTTCACCCCTCCACTTT
.,TRBJ2-7,TRBV5-8,TRBD1,CASSLDRGDLEQYF,TGTGCCAGCAGCTTGGACAGGGGCGACCTCGAGCAGTACTTC
.,TRBJ1-1,TRBV5-1,.,CASSFSGVYTEAFF,TGCGCCAGCAGCTTTTCAGGGGTTTACACTGAAGCTTTCTTT
.,TRBJ1-1,TRBV4-3,.,CASTTTGSGDTEAFF,TGCGCCAGCACGACAACAGGGTCTGGTGACACTGAAGCTTTCTTT
once,TRBJ1-2,TRBV18,.,CASSPGWQGDYGYTF,TGTGCCAGCTCACCTGGATGGCAGGGCGACTATGGCTACACCTTC
once,TRBJ2-7,TRBV7-9,TRBD1,CASRLQGPTYEQYF,TGTGCCAGCAGATTACAGGGGCCTACCTACGAGCAGTACTTC
.,TRBJ2-1,TRBV7-9,.,CASSLPRDNEQFF,TGTGCCAGCAGCCTACCCCGGGACAATGAGCAGTTCTTC
.,TRBJ2-7,TRBV2,TRBD1,CASIRQGNEQYF,TGTGCCAGCATTAGACAGGGAAACGAGCAGTACTTC
.,TRBJ2-2,TRBV13,TRBD1,CASSSTGVLRTGELFF,TGTGCCAGCAGCTCAACAGGGGTGTTGAGGACCGGGGAGCTGTTTTTT
.,TRBJ2-1,TRBV28,TRBD2,CASSLEGGDEQFF,TGTGCCAGCAGTTTGGAGGGAGGGGATGAGCAGTTCTTC
.,TRBJ1-1,TRBV9,TRBD1,CASSVGDSWTEAFF,TGTGCCAGCAGCGTAGGGGACAGCTGGACTGAAGCTTTCTTT
.,TRBJ1-1,TRBV7-2,.,CASSPQGRVNTEAFF,TGTGCCAGCAGCCCACAGGGCAGGGTGAACACTGAAGCTTTCTTT
.,TRBJ2-3,TRBV5-6,TRBD2,CASSLFSGVSDTQYF,TGTGCCAGCAGCTTGTTTAGCGGGGTCTCTGATACGCAGTATTTT
.,TRBJ2-1,TRBV7-2,.,CASSTYRYNEQFF,TGTGCCAGCAGCACCTACAGGTACAATGAGCAGTTCTTC
.,TRBJ1-4,TRBV15,.,CATSTVRGLTNEKLFF,TGTGCCACCAGCACCGTCAGGGGCCTAACTAATGAAAAACTGTTTTTT
.,TRBJ1-2,TRBV19,TRBD1,CASTPGGTLDGGYTF,TGTGCCAGTACCCCAGGGGGGACCCTCGACGGGGGCTACACCTTC